This T cell receptor (beta chain) appears in the sequencing data of a study of sequential checkpoint blockade in melanoma. The wider study: Both treatment sequences were followed by maintenance nivolumab.

Trimming left V 3 bases short and J 2 bases short, with 14 bases between. Germline V gives CDR1 ENHRY, CDR2 SYGVKD. This CDR3 has 17 residues. Assay: immunoSEQ multiplex PCR; the TCRdb copy retains only in-frame clones and omits some. The sample has 1,500 to 2,500 clones; around half are singletons. This clone showed up just a few times. Regarding treatment: randomized to nivolumab then ipilimumab (arm A) or the reverse (arm B). This TCR was sampled from a human patient with melanoma. Some clones in this sample may be carry-over from other donors' samples. The chain is built from TRBV10-3 and TRBJ2-6; TRBD1 might be the D (6 bases). Material: CD8+ T cells sorted from blood (inferred from file names), obtained from a patient given nivolumab and ipilimumab in sequence. The CDR3 DNA reads TGTGCCATCAGTGATGGGGGCCCCGTCGCTGGGGCCAACGTCCTGACTTTC. Protein: CAISDGGPVAGANVLTF.